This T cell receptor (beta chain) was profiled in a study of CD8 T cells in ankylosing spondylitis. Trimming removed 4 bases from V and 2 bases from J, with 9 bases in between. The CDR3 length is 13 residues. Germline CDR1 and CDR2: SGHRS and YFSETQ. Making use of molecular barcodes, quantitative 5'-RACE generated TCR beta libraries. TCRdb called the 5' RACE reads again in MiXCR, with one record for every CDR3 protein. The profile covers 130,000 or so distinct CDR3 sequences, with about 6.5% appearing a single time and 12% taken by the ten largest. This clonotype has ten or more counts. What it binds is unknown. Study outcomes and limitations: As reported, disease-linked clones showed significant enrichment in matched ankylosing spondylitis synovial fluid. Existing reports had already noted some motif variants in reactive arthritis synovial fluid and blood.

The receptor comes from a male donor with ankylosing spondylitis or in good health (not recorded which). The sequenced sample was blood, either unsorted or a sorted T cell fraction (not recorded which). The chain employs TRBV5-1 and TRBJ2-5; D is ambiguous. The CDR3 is CASSVRPQETQYF. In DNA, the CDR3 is TGCGCCAGCAGCGTTCGACCGCAAGAGACCCAGTACTTC. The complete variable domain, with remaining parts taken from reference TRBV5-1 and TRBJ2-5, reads KAGVTQTPRYLIKTRGQQVTLSCSPISGHRSVSWYQQTPGQGLQFLFEYFSETQRNKGNFPGRFSGRQFSNSRSEMNVSTLELGDSALYLCASSVRPQETQYFGPGTRLLVL.